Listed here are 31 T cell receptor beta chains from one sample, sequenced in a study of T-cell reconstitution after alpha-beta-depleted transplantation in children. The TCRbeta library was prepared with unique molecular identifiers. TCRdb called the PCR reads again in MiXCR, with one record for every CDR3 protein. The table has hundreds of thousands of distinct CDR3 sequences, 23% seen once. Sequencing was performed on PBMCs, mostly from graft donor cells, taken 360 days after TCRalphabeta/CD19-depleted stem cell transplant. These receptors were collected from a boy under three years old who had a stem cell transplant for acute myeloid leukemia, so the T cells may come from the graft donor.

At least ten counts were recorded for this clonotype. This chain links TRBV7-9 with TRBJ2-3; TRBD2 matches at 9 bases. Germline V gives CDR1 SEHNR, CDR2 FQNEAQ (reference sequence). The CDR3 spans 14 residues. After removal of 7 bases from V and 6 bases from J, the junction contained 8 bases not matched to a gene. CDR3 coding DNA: TGTGCCAGCACCATTAGCGGGGGCGCCGATACGCAGTATTTT. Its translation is CASTISGGADTQYF.

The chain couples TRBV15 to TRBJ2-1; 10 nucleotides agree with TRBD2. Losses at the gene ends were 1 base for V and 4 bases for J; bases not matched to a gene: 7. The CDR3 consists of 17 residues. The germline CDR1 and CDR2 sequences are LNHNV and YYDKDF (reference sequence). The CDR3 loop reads CATSRAAGGLLYNEQFF. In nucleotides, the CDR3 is TGTGCCACCAGCAGAGCAGCGGGGGGGTTGTTGTACAATGAGCAGTTCTTC. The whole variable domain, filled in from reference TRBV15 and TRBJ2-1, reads DAMVIQNPRYQVTQFGKPVTLSCSQTLNHNVMYWYQQKSSQAPKLLFHYYDKDFNNEADTPDNFQSRRPNTSFCFLDIRSPGLGDTAMYLCATSRAAGGLLYNEQFFGPGTRLTVL.

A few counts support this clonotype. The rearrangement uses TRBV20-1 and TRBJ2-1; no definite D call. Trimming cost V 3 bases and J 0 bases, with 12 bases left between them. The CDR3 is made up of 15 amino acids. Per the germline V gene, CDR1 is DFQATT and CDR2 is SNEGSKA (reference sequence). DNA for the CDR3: TGCAGTGCTAGCGCCCTCCTAAGCTCCTACAATGAGCAGTTCTTC. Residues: CSASALLSSYNEQFF.

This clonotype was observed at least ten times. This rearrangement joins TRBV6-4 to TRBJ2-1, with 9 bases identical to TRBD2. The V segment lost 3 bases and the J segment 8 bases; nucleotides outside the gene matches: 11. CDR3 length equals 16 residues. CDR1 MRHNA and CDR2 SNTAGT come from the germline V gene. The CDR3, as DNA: TGTGCCAGCAGTGAAGGGGCTAGCGGGAACTGGGATGAGCAGTTCTTC. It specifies CASSEGASGNWDEQFF.

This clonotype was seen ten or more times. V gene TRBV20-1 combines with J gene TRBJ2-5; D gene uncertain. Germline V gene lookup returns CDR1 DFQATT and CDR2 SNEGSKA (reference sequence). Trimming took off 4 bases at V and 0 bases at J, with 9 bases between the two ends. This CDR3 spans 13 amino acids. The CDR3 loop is CSAMGYYQETQYF. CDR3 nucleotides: TGCAGTGCTATGGGCTATTACCAAGAGACCCAGTACTTC.

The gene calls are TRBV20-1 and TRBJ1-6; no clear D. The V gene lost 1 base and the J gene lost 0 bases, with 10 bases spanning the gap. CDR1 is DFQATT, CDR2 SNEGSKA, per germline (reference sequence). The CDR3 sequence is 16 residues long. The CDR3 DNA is TGCAGTGCTAGAGGAGGGCAGAGCTCCTATAATTCACCCCTCCACTTT. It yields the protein CSARGGQSSYNSPLHF.

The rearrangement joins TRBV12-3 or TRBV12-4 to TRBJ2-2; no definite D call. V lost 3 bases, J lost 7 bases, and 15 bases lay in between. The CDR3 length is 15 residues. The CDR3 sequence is CASSFPAQVSGELFF. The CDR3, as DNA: TGTGCCAGCAGTTTCCCAGCCCAGGTTAGCGGGGAGCTGTTTTTT.

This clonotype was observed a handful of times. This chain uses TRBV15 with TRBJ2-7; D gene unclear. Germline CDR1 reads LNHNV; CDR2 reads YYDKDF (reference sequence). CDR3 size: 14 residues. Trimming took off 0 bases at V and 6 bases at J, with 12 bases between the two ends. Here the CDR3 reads CATSRDTETGEQYV. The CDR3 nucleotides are TGTGCCACCAGCAGAGATACAGAGACGGGCGAGCAGTACGTC.

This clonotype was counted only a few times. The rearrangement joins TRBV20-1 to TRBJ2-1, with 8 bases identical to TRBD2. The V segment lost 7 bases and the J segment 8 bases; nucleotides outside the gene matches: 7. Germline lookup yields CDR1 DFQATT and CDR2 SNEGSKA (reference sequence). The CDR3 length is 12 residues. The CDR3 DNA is TGCAGTGGCGGGGGGTCCCCTTATGAGCAGTTCTTC. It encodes CSGGGSPYEQFF.

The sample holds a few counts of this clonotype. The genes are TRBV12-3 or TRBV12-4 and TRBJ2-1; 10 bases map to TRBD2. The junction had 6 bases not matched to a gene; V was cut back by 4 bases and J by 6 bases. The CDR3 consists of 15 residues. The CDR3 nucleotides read TGTGCCAGCAGTTCCATGGGACTAGCGTTCAATGAGCAGTTCTTC. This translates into CASSSMGLAFNEQFF.

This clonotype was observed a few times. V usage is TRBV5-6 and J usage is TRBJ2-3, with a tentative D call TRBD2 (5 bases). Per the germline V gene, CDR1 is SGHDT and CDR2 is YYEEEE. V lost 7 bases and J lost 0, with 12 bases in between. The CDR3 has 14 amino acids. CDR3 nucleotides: TGTGCCAGCCGAAGCGGCCCTAGCACAGATACGCAGTATTTT. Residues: CASRSGPSTDTQYF.

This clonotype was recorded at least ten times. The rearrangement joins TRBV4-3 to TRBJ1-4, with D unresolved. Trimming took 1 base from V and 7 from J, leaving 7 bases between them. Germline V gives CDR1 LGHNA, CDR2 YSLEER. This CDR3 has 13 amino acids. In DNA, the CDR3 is TGCGCCAGCAGCCAAGTTAGCGCTGAAAAACTGTTTTTT. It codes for CASSQVSAEKLFF.

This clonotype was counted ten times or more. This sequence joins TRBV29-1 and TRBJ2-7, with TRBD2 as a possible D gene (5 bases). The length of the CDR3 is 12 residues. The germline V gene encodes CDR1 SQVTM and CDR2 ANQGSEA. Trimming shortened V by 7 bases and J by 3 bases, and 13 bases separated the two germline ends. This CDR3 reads CSAIVLGYEQYF. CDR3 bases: TGCAGCGCCATAGTACTAGGCTACGAGCAGTACTTC.

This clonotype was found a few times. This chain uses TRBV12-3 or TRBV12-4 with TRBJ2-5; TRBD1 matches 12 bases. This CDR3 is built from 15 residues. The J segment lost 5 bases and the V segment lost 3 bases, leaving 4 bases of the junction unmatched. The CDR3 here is CASSFRDRGLETQYF. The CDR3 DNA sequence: TGTGCCAGCAGTTTCCGGGACAGGGGGCTTGAGACCCAGTACTTC.

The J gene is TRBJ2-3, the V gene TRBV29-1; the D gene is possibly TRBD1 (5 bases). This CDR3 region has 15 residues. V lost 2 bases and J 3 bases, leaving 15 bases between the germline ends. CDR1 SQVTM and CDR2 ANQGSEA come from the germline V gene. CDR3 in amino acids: CSVEPDNLGTDTQYF. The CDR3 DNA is TGCAGCGTTGAACCGGACAACCTGGGTACAGATACGCAGTATTTT.

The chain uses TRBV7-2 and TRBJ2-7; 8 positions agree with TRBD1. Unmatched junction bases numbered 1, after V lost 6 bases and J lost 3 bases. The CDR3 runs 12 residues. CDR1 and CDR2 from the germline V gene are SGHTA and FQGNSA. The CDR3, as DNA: TGTGCCAGCAGACAGGGGGACTACGAGCAGTACTTC. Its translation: CASRQGDYEQYF.

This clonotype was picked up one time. Written as DNA, the CDR3 is TGTGCCAGCAGCTTAGTGCGACAGAAAACCCAAGAGACCCAGTACTTC. It codes for CASSLVRQKTQETQYF. The rearrangement joins TRBV7-2 to TRBJ2-5; weak D call: TRBD1 (5 bases). Germline assignment: CDR1 SGHTA and CDR2 FQGNSA. The CDR3 has 16 amino acids. The germline V and J ends were trimmed by 1 base and 1 base, with 13 bases remaining between them.

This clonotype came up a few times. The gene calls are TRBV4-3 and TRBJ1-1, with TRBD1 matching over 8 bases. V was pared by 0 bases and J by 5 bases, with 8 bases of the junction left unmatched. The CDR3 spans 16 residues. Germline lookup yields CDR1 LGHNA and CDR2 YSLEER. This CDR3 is CASSQDVWTGWTEAFF. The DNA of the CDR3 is TGCGCCAGCAGCCAAGACGTTTGGACAGGGTGGACTGAAGCTTTCTTT.

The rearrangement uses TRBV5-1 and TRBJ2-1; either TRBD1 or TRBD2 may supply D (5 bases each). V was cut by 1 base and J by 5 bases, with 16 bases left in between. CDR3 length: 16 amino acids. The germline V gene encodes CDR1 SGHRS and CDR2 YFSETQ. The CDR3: CASSLYTGAENNEQFF. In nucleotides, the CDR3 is TGCGCCAGCAGCTTGTACACCGGGGCCGAAAACAATGAGCAGTTCTTC.

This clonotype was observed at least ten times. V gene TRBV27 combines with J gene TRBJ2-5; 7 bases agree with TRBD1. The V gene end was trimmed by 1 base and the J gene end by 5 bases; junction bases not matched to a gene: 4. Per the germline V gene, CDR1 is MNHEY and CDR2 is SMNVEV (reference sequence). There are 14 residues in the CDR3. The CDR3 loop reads CASSLLGGGETQYF. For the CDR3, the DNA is TGTGCCAGCAGTTTATTAGGGGGCGGGGAGACCCAGTACTTC.

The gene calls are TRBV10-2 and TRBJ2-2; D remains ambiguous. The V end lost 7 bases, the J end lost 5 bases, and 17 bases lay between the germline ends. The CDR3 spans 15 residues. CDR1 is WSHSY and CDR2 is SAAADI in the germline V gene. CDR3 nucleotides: TGCGCCAGCAAGTTTCAGGAACGGCGGACCGGGGAGCTGTTTTTT. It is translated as CASKFQERRTGELFF.

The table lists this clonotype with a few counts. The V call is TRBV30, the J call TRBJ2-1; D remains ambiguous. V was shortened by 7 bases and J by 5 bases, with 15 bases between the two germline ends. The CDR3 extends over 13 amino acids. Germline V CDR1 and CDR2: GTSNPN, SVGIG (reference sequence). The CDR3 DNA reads TGTGCCTATTTCAGACACATTCACAATGAGCAGTTCTTC. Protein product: CAYFRHIHNEQFF.

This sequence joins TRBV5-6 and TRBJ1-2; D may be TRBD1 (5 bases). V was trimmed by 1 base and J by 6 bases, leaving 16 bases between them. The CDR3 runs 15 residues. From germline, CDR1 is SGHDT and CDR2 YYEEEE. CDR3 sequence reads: CASSLIGRAGHGYTF. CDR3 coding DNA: TGTGCCAGCAGCTTGATCGGCAGGGCAGGGCATGGCTACACCTTC.

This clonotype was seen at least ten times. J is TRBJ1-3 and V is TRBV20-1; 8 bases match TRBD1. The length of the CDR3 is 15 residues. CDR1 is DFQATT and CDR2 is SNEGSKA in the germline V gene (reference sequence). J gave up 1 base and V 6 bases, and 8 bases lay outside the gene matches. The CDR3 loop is CSATQGAGSGNTIYF. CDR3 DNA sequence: TGCAGTGCGACCCAGGGGGCAGGTTCTGGAAACACCATATATTTT.

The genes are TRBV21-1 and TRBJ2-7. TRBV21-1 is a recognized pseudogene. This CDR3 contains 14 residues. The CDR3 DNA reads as TGTGCCAGCAAAGGCAGGAATTGGGTTTACGAGCAGTACGTC. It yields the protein CASKGRNWVYEQYV.

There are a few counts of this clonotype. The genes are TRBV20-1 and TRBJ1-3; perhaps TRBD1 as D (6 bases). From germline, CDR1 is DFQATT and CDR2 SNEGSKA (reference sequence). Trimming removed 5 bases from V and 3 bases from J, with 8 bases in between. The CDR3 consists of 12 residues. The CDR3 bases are TGCAGTGCTGGACAGTTTGGAAACACCATATATTTT. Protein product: CSAGQFGNTIYF.

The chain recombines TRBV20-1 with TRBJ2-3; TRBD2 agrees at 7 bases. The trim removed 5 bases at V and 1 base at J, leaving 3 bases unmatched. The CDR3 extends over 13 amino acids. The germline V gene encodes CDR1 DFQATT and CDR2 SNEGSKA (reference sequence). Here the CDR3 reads CSAESGGTDTQYF. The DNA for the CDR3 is TGCAGTGCTGAGAGCGGGGGCACAGATACGCAGTATTTT.

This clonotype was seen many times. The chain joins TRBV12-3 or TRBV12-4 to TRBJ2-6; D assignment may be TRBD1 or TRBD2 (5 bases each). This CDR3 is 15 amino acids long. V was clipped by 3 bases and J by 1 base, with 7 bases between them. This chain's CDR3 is CASSFWGSGANVLTF. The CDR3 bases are TGTGCCAGCAGTTTTTGGGGGTCTGGGGCCAACGTCCTGACTTTC.

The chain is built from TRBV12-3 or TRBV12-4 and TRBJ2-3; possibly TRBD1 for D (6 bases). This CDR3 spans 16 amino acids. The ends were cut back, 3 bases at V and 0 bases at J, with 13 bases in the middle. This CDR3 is CASSFGFQGSTDTQYF. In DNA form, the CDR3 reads TGTGCCAGCAGTTTTGGGTTCCAGGGGAGCACAGATACGCAGTATTTT.

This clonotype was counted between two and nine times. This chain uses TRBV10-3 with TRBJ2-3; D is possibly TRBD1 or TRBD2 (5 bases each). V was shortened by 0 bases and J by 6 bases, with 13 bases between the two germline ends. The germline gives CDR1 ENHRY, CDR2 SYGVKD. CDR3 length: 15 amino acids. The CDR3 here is CAISESGVPGDTQYF. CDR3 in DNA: TGTGCCATCAGTGAGTCGGGGGTCCCAGGGGATACGCAGTATTTT.

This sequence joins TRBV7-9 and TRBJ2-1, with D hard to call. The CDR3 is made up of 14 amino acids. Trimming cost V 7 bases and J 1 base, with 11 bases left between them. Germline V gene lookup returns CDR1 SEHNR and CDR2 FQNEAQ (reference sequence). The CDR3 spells CASTVGLSYNEQFF. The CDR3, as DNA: TGTGCCAGCACAGTTGGGTTATCCTACAATGAGCAGTTCTTC.